These T cell receptor beta chains were read from a single sample in a study of beta chain features in type 1 diabetes. Produced via immunoSEQ multiplex PCR; TCRdb's table is partial and in-frame only. The sample records about 290,000 clones, roughly 8% being singletons. The sample comprised central memory CD4+ T cells from blood. These TCRs come from a young woman in good health. Both conserved end residues are part of each CDR3. A D gene is named only where the DNA matches it firmly. A clone size is listed for some rows: how often the clone was seen (once, few, many), or a class if it is expanded.

clone_size d_call j_call v_call cdr3_aa cdr3_nt
- - TRBJ2-4 TRBV9 CASSLVGKGIQYF TGTGCCAGCAGCTTGGTTGGTAAAGGCATTCAGTACTTC
- TRBD1 TRBJ2-7 TRBV7-6 CASSSPMDRSGYEQYF TGTGCCAGCAGCTCCCCAATGGACAGGTCAGGCTACGAGCAGTACTTC
few - TRBJ2-3 TRBV11-2 CASSLAATPTDTQYF TGTGCCAGCAGCTTAGCGGCTACCCCCACAGATACGCAGTATTTT
- - TRBJ1-4 TRBV27 CASSLGHFQANEKLFF TGTGCCAGCAGTCTCGGACACTTCCAAGCCAATGAAAAACTGTTTTTT
few TRBD2 TRBJ2-3 TRBV25-1 CASSESRLAGSVDTQYF TGTGCCAGCAGTGAATCTAGACTAGCGGGATCCGTAGATACGCAGTATTTT
- TRBD1 TRBJ1-2 TRBV28 CASSQGQGPYGYTF TGTGCCAGCAGTCAAGGACAGGGACCCTATGGCTACACCTTC
many TRBD1 TRBJ1-2 TRBV6-6 CASSTTGTAHGYTF TGTGCCAGCAGCACGACCGGGACAGCTCATGGCTACACCTTC
few - TRBJ2-1 TRBV28 CASNVGYYNEQFF TGTGCCAGCAATGTAGGGTACTACAATGAGCAGTTCTTC
many - TRBJ1-3 TRBV10-2 CASRSGNTIYF TGCGCCAGCAGGTCTGGAAACACCATATATTTT
- - TRBJ1-1 TRBV20-1 CSARVEGRAFF TGCAGTGCTAGAGTGGAGGGGAGGGCTTTCTTT
few - TRBJ2-5 TRBV5-5 CASSLVQETQYF TGTGCCAGCAGCTTGGTCCAAGAGACCCAGTACTTC
- TRBD2 TRBJ2-1 TRBV4-3 CASSSGTSFLIHNEQFF TGCGCCAGCAGCAGCGGGACTAGCTTCCTAATCCACAATGAGCAGTTCTTC
- - TRBJ2-2 TRBV5-1 CASSLAGNTGELFF TGCGCCAGCAGCTTGGCCGGGAACACCGGGGAGCTGTTTTTT
- - TRBJ1-4 TRBV7-2 CASSRSGLNEKLFF TGTGCCAGCAGCCGGTCCGGACTGAATGAAAAACTGTTTTTT
- - TRBJ1-2 TRBV19 CASSIQGGGRYGYTF TGTGCCAGTAGTATACAGGGAGGAGGCCGCTATGGCTACACCTTC
few - TRBJ1-1 TRBV7-9 CASGKDNRNTEAFF TGTGCCAGCGGAAAGGACAACAGGAACACTGAAGCTTTCTTT
many - TRBJ2-3 TRBV5-1 CASSVGSGSADTQYF TGCGCCAGCAGCGTCGGGTCAGGTTCGGCAGATACGCAGTATTTT
- TRBD2 TRBJ2-6 TRBV2 CASSGRGYLSGANVLTF TGTGCCAGCAGTGGGCGGGGGTACCTCTCTGGGGCCAACGTCCTGACTTTC
- TRBD1 TRBJ2-4 TRBV2 CAIGTGTNIQYF TGTGCCATCGGGACAGGGACCAACATTCAGTACTTC
few - TRBJ2-5 TRBV19 CASSIVGFVETQYF TGTGCCAGTAGTATAGTGGGTTTTGTGGAGACCCAGTACTTC
- - TRBJ2-2 TRBV5-1 CASSSEGTGELFF TGCGCCAGCAGCTCGGAAGGCACCGGGGAGCTGTTTTTT
many - TRBJ2-7 TRBV9 CASSVDAGAIPYEQYF TGTGCCAGCAGCGTAGATGCGGGGGCTATCCCGTACGAGCAGTACTTC
- - TRBJ1-2 TRBV28 CASSAINYGYTF TGTGCCAGCAGCGCAATCAACTATGGCTACACCTTC
many - TRBJ1-4 TRBV28 CASRMTGYNEKLFF TGTGCCAGCAGGATGACAGGCTATAATGAAAAACTGTTTTTT
- TRBD1 TRBJ2-5 TRBV5-4 CASSFLTGDQETQYF TGTGCCAGCAGCTTTTTAACAGGGGACCAAGAGACCCAGTACTTC
- TRBD2 TRBJ2-7 TRBV7-2 CASSPKGGARNEQYF TGTGCCAGCAGCCCTAAGGGAGGGGCCCGGAACGAGCAGTACTTC
many - TRBJ2-1 TRBV2 CASRGNGGGREQFF TGTGCCAGCCGTGGAAATGGTGGGGGAAGGGAGCAGTTCTTC
many - TRBJ1-1 TRBV4-3 CASSQTDSMNTEAFF TGCGCCAGCAGCCAAACCGACAGTATGAACACTGAAGCTTTCTTT
few TRBD1 TRBJ2-7 TRBV7-2 CASSLAAGTQGDEQYF TGTGCCAGCAGCTTAGCCGCCGGGACCCAGGGGGACGAGCAGTACTTC
many - TRBJ2-3 TRBV2 CASLSDEADTQYF TGTGCCAGCCTTTCGGACGAAGCAGATACGCAGTATTTT
once TRBD1 TRBJ2-7 TRBV11-3 CASSAETGWTSYEQYF TGTGCCAGCAGCGCCGAGACAGGGTGGACATCCTACGAGCAGTACTTC
few - TRBJ1-4 TRBV28 CASIQVRQENEKLFF TGTGCCAGCATCCAAGTCCGACAGGAAAATGAAAAACTGTTTTTT
- - TRBJ1-1 TRBV11-2 CASSLIPKVAEAFF TGTGCCAGCAGCCTAATACCGAAGGTAGCTGAAGCTTTCTTT
- - TRBJ2-5 TRBV5-6 CASSFRDRETQYF TGTGCCAGCAGCTTTCGGGATAGGGAGACCCAGTACTTC
- - TRBJ2-1 TRBV18 CASSPAGDWSYNEQFF TGTGCCAGCTCACCGGCCGGGGACTGGTCCTACAATGAGCAGTTCTTC